This TCR beta chain was profiled in a study of read filtering for tumor transcriptome and immune sequencing. Study details: Per sample, TCR-region reads ranged about 4 to 11 million by IR-seq, roughly 75 to 1273 by RNA-seq.

Molecular barcoded adaptors covering alpha/delta and beta/gamma chains were used on around 370 ng RNA. TCRdb passed the reads through MiXCR, listing each CDR3 protein once. The sample has tens of thousands of distinct CDR3 sequences; around a fifth are singletons. From germline, CDR1 is MGHRA and CDR2 YSYEKL. There are 15 residues in the CDR3. Trimming took 4 bases from V and 4 from J; bases not matched to a gene: 9. This clonotype was recorded at least ten times. Sequencing was done on a sample of a population of CD138-negative cells sorted from bone marrow. The chain uses TRBV4-1 and TRBJ2-5; 7 bases line up with TRBD1. This sequence originates from a donor at least 40 years old with multiple myeloma. DNA of the CDR3: TGCGCCAGCAGCCCGCCGGACAGGTTCGGAGAGACCCAGTACTTC. Its protein product is CASSPPDRFGETQYF.